The rows below give T cell receptor beta chains drawn from one sample of a study of a mutant IDH1 vaccine in newly diagnosed glioma. Assay used: immunoSEQ multiplex PCR; TCRdb lists only in-frame clones, some missing. The sample lists approximately 50,000 clones; 76% were seen once. These receptors' targets are unknown. The sample consisted of PBMCs, taken from a glioma patient whose treatment included an IDH1 peptide vaccine. The receptors were sampled from a man between 35 and 55 years old with glioma. The CDR3 runs from the conserved cysteine through the conserved F or W. A D gene is named only where the DNA matches it firmly. A row's size may be missing; if present it is once, few, many or a size class.

NA,TRBD1,14,TRBV7-9,TRBJ2-1,TGTGCCAGCAGCTTAGGACAGGGCTTCGGTGAGCAGTTCTTC,CASSLGQGFGEQFF
once,TRBD1,15,TRBV6-4,TRBJ2-1,TGTGCCAGCAGTGACCGGACAGGGGACTACAATGAGCAGTTCTTC,CASSDRTGDYNEQFF
NA,TRBD2,15,TRBV5-1,TRBJ2-2,TGCGCCAGCAGCGCGACTAGCGGGAACACCGGGGAGCTGTTTTTT,CASSATSGNTGELFF
NA,NA,15,TRBV5-1,TRBJ1-6,TGCGCCAGCAGCTTGGAAGGGGGAAATAATTCACCCCTCCACTTT,CASSLEGGNNSPLHF
NA,NA,14,TRBV5-1,TRBJ1-1,TGCGCCAGCACCGATCCTCAGGGGCGGGGTGAAGCTTTCTTT,CASTDPQGRGEAFF
NA,NA,14,TRBV28,TRBJ2-5,TGTGCCAGCAGCGTCGCAGGTCTCCAAGAGACCCAGTACTTC,CASSVAGLQETQYF
NA,NA,12,TRBV5-1,TRBJ2-1,TGCGCCAGCAGCTTACAGGCCTATGAGCAGTTCTTC,CASSLQAYEQFF
NA,NA,16,TRBV27,TRBJ1-1,TGTGCCAGCAGTCTCCGGACCGTAGACCCGAACACTGAAGCTTTCTTT,CASSLRTVDPNTEAFF
NA,NA,15,TRBV5-6,TRBJ1-4,TGTGCCAGCAGCTTGCGGGCCCTGCCGGGTGAAAAACTGTTTTTT,CASSLRALPGEKLFF
NA,TRBD1,13,TRBV6-1,TRBJ2-3,TGTGCCAGCAGGGGACAGCCCACAGATACGCAGTATTTT,CASRGQPTDTQYF
NA,NA,15,TRBV5-1,TRBJ2-2,TGCGCCAGCATCGTTGGGGCGGAGGGCACCGGGGAGCTGTTTTTT,CASIVGAEGTGELFF
NA,TRBD1,15,TRBV19,TRBJ2-7,TGTGCCAGTAGTGAGCTAGGACAGGGTCCCTACGAGCAGTACTTC,CASSELGQGPYEQYF
NA,NA,13,TRBV29-1,TRBJ1-1,TGCAGCACTCAAACGTCGGTTGCAACTGAAGCTTTCTTT,CSTQTSVATEAFF
NA,NA,14,TRBV9,TRBJ1-4,TGTGCCAGCAGCCCCTCCGGGAAACGGGAAAAACTGTTTTTT,CASSPSGKREKLFF
NA,NA,18,TRBV15,TRBJ2-7,TGTGCCACCAGAGCCGGGGGGGGACAGCGGGGGAACCCTAACGAGCAGTACTTC,CATRAGGGQRGNPNEQYF
NA,NA,16,TRBV5-6,TRBJ2-5,TGTGCCAGCAGCGTCATCTCCGGGGGAGGATTAGAGACCCAGTACTTC,CASSVISGGGLETQYF
NA,TRBD2,16,TRBV7-2,TRBJ2-5,TGTGCCAGCAGCTTAGGTTTGGCGGGAGTAGCGGAGACCCAGTACTTC,CASSLGLAGVAETQYF
NA,TRBD1,15,TRBV18,TRBJ1-2,TGTGCCAGCTCCCCGGGGACAGGGGACCTCTATGGCTACACCTTC,CASSPGTGDLYGYTF
NA,TRBD2,14,TRBV28,TRBJ2-3,TGTGCCACCCTTAGCGGGAATTACACAGATACGCAGTATTTT,CATLSGNYTDTQYF
once,TRBD1,16,TRBV18,TRBJ1-1,TGTGCCAGCTCGCCCGGGACAGGGGGCGCAGGCACTGAAGCTTTCTTT,CASSPGTGGAGTEAFF